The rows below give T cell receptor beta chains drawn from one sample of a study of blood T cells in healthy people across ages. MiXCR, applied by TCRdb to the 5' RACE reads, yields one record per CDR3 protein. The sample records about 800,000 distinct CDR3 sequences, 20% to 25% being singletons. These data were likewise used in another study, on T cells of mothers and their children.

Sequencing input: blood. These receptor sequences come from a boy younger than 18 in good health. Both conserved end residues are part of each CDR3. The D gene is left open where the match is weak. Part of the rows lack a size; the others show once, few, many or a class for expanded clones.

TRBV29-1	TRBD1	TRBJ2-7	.	CSVCGQGESYEQYF	TGCAGCGTTTGTGGACAGGGTGAGTCCTACGAGCAGTACTTC
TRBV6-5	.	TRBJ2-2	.	CASSYTGSTGELFF	TGTGCCAGCAGCTATACAGGGAGCACCGGGGAGCTGTTTTTT
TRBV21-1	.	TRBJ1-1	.	CASLGQKETEAFF	TGTGCCAGCTTAGGTCAGAAGGAAACTGAAGCTTTCTTT
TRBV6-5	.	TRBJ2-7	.	CASSYGTEAYEQYF	TGTGCCAGCAGTTATGGGACGGAAGCCTACGAGCAGTACTTC
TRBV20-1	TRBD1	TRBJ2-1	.	CSAFDPGQGAHNEQFF	TGCAGTGCTTTCGACCCGGGACAGGGGGCCCACAATGAGCAGTTCTTC
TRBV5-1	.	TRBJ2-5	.	CASQEDGAIFRETQYF	TGCGCCAGCCAAGAAGACGGAGCGATTTTTCGGGAGACCCAGTACTTC
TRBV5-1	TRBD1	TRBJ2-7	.	CASSFQGESYEQYF	TGCGCCAGCAGCTTCCAGGGGGAGTCCTACGAGCAGTACTTC
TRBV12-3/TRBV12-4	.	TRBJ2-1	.	CASSLVGEALINEQFF	TGTGCCAGCAGTTTAGTTGGGGAAGCCCTAATCAATGAGCAGTTCTTC
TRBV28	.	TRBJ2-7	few	CASSFAGTSDEQYF	TGTGCCAGCAGTTTTGCAGGGACCTCTGACGAGCAGTACTTC
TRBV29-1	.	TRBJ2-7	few	CSVVGSPAESSYEQYF	TGCAGCGTTGTTGGCAGCCCAGCGGAAAGCTCCTACGAGCAGTACTTC